Below are 15 T cell receptor beta chains sequenced from a single sample in a study of blood T cells in healthy people across ages. With a J-beta primer mix and a sample-barcoded 5' primer, a second PCR ran about 7 to 11 cycles. From the 5' RACE reads, TCRdb called clonotypes with MiXCR, one entry per CDR3 protein. The table includes over a million distinct CDR3 sequences, about 45% detected once. Specimen: blood. The receptors were sampled from a woman younger than 35 in good health.

This clonotype was seen a few times. CDR3 residues: CASSSRRTSTDTQYF. The CDR3 DNA follows: TGTGCCAGCAGTTCTCGGAGAACTAGCACAGATACGCAGTATTTT. The chain links TRBV12-3 or TRBV12-4 to TRBJ2-3; D not certain. V lost 4 bases and J 0 bases, leaving 11 bases between the germline ends. The length of the CDR3 is 15 residues.

The J gene is TRBJ2-1, the V gene TRBV20-1, with TRBD2 as a possible D gene (5 bases). Trimming cost V 3 bases and J 9 bases, with 9 bases left between them. This CDR3 spans 11 amino acids. Germline V gene data show CDR1 as DFQATT and CDR2 as SNEGSKA (reference sequence). CDR3 sequence reads: CSAREGSEQFF. In DNA form, the CDR3 reads TGCAGTGCTAGGGAAGGGAGTGAGCAGTTCTTC.

This sequence joins TRBV12-3 or TRBV12-4 and TRBJ1-1; no reliable D call. V gave up 5 bases and J gave up 1 base, with 11 bases separating them. This CDR3 contains 14 residues. CDR3 sequence reads: CASSVHTRNTEAFF. In DNA, the CDR3 is TGTGCCAGCAGTGTTCACACCCGGAACACTGAAGCTTTCTTT.

This clonotype was found a few times. The V gene is TRBV2, the J gene TRBJ1-6; 7 bases agree with TRBD1. CDR3 length: 13 residues. Germline V gives CDR1 SNHLY, CDR2 FYNNEI. V dropped 4 bases and J dropped 7; count of bases not matched to a gene: 1. For the CDR3, the DNA is TGTGCCAGCAGTGGGACAGGCAATTCACCCCTCCACTTT. Translating gives CASSGTGNSPLHF.

The rearrangement links TRBV27 to TRBJ2-5; 7 nucleotides align to TRBD2. Germline V lookup: CDR1 MNHEY, CDR2 SMNVEV (reference sequence). There are 15 residues in the CDR3. Trimming cost V 2 bases and J 8 bases; bases outside gene matches: 11. CDR3 bases: TGTGCCAGCAGTTTACGCCCTGGGACTATGCTTACCCAGTACTTC. Protein: CASSLRPGTMLTQYF.

To note about this clonotype: One junction end does not reproduce the germline sequence, and a read error may be involved. This chain uses TRBV9 with TRBJ1-1; possibly TRBD1 for D (6 bases). Germline CDR1 is SGDLS and CDR2 is YYNGEE. This CDR3 has 14 residues. The CDR3 sequence is CASRNEGVGSEVFF. The CDR3 DNA follows: TGTGCCAGCAGGAACGAGGGGGTAGGCTCTGAAGTTTTCTTT.

The chain uses TRBV5-1 and TRBJ2-7; 7 bases are shared with TRBD2. Unmatched junction bases numbered 11, after V lost 4 bases and J lost 7 bases. Per germline, CDR1 SGHRS and CDR2 YFSETQ. This CDR3 region has 14 residues. The CDR3 protein is CASSGNPGGGEQYF. The CDR3 DNA is TGCGCCAGCAGCGGGAATCCGGGAGGTGGAGAGCAGTACTTC.

The chain uses TRBV13 and TRBJ2-5; 10 bases are shared with TRBD2. Germline lookup yields CDR1 PRHDT and CDR2 FYEKMQ (reference sequence). Trimming cost V 5 bases and J 11 bases; bases outside gene matches: 8. The CDR3 is 13 amino acids. CDR3 coding DNA: TGTGCCAGCAGCCTACTAGCGGGGAGGGAGCAGTACTTC. It yields the protein CASSLLAGREQYF.

The chain employs TRBV6-2 or TRBV6-3 and TRBJ2-3; D gene ambiguous. From germline, CDR1 is MNHEY and CDR2 SVGEGT. The CDR3 spans 15 residues. Trimming took off 2 bases at V and 1 base at J, with 10 bases between the two ends. The CDR3 sequence: CASSYRWQGTDTQYF. The DNA for the CDR3 is TGTGCCAGCAGTTACCGGTGGCAGGGCACAGATACGCAGTATTTT.

The chain employs TRBV14 and TRBJ1-4, with TRBD1 identical over 7 bases. Germline V gives CDR1 SGHDN, CDR2 FVKESK. The ends lost 1 base at V and 7 bases at J; junction bases unmatched: 6. The CDR3 has 15 amino acids. In DNA, the CDR3 is TGTGCCAGCAGCCAAGTGACAGGGTTGGTTGAAAAACTGTTTTTT. It is translated as CASSQVTGLVEKLFF.

The rearrangement uses TRBV12-3 or TRBV12-4 and TRBJ2-5; 13 bases align to TRBD2. V was pared by 6 bases and J by 11 bases, with 12 bases of the junction left unmatched. The CDR3 sequence is 15 residues long. This chain's CDR3 is CASRRTSGGSNEQYF. The CDR3 DNA sequence: TGTGCCAGCAGGCGGACTAGCGGGGGTTCCAATGAGCAGTACTTC.

The gene calls are TRBV27 and TRBJ2-5, with 7 bases matching TRBD2. This CDR3 has 16 residues. J gave up 4 bases and V 0 bases, and 8 bases lay outside the gene matches. CDR1 is MNHEY, CDR2 SMNVEV, per germline (reference sequence). The CDR3 DNA follows: TGTGCCAGCAGTTTATCGATGTTGGGGAGGGCAGAGACCCAGTACTTC. Translated, it gives CASSLSMLGRAETQYF.

J is TRBJ2-1 and V is TRBV20-1; 10 bases match TRBD2. Losses at the gene ends were 1 base for V and 5 bases for J; bases not matched to a gene: 5. The germline gives CDR1 DFQATT, CDR2 SNEGSKA (reference sequence). The CDR3 loop spans 15 amino acids. CDR3 nucleotide sequence: TGCAGTGCTAGAGGAAGCGGGGGGGCGGACAATGAGCAGTTCTTC. Residues: CSARGSGGADNEQFF.

This clonotype was seen more than once but under ten times. The rearrangement links TRBV7-8 to TRBJ1-5; 7 bases align to TRBD1. The CDR3 is 15 amino acids. Germline V gene data show CDR1 as SGHVS and CDR2 as FQNEAQ. Trimming removed 4 bases from V and 0 bases from J; junction bases left unmatched: 3. The CDR3 sequence is CASSWDSNSNQPQHF. DNA of the CDR3: TGTGCCAGCAGCTGGGACAGTAATAGCAATCAGCCCCAGCATTTT.

This clonotype was found a few times. The chain combines TRBV7-9 with TRBJ1-6; 7 bases agree with TRBD1. The length of the CDR3 is 14 residues. V lost 6 bases, J lost 8 bases, and 7 bases stayed unmatched. Germline CDR1 is SEHNR and CDR2 is FQNEAQ (reference sequence). The CDR3: CASSYRGRDSPLHF. The DNA of the CDR3 is TGTGCCAGCAGTTACAGGGGACGCGATTCACCCCTCCACTTT.